These T cell receptor beta chains were read from a single sample in a study of T cell changes during pregnancy in multiple sclerosis. The method was immunoSEQ multiplex PCR; TCRdb's version includes in-frame clones alone and lacks a portion of them. The sample lists 100,000 or so clones; more than 80% were seen once. The source material was peripheral blood, sampled in the second trimester of pregnancy. Source of these receptors: a female donor with multiple sclerosis, enrolled in a pregnancy study. Both conserved end residues are part of each CDR3. Each record gives: CDR3 protein, CDR3 DNA, D gene, J gene, clone size, V gene. A D gene is named only where the DNA matches it firmly. Where a row states a size, it is once, few, many or the class of an expanded clone; other rows omit it.

cdr3_aa: CASSPRQQDYNSPLHF
cdr3_nt: TGTGCCAGCTCACCACGTCAGCAGGATTATAATTCACCCCTCCACTTT
d_call: .
j_call: TRBJ1-6
clone_size: .
v_call: TRBV18

cdr3_aa: CASSVDVRRNSPLHF
cdr3_nt: TGTGCCAGCAGCGTAGATGTCAGGCGTAATTCACCCCTCCACTTT
d_call: .
j_call: TRBJ1-6
clone_size: .
v_call: TRBV9

cdr3_aa: CASSFREAEAFF
cdr3_nt: TGTGCCAGCAGCTTTAGAGAAGCTGAAGCTTTCTTT
d_call: .
j_call: TRBJ1-1
clone_size: .
v_call: TRBV13

cdr3_aa: CAWSVRRVAGAQQFF
cdr3_nt: TGTGCCTGGAGTGTACGACGGGTAGCGGGGGCCCAGCAGTTCTTC
d_call: TRBD2
j_call: TRBJ2-1
clone_size: .
v_call: TRBV30

cdr3_aa: CASSITGTGAFYEQYF
cdr3_nt: TGTGCCAGTAGTATTACCGGGACAGGGGCCTTCTACGAGCAGTACTTC
d_call: TRBD1
j_call: TRBJ2-7
clone_size: once
v_call: TRBV19

cdr3_aa: CASSDAGRTEAFF
cdr3_nt: TGCGCCAGCAGTGACGCGGGGCGAACTGAAGCTTTCTTT
d_call: .
j_call: TRBJ1-1
clone_size: .
v_call: TRBV10-1

cdr3_aa: CASSQTMNTEAFF
cdr3_nt: TGTGCCAGCAGCCAAACAATGAACACTGAAGCTTTCTTT
d_call: .
j_call: TRBJ1-1
clone_size: .
v_call: TRBV7-3

cdr3_aa: CASSTQGVSDTEAFF
cdr3_nt: TGCGCCAGCAGCACGCAGGGGGTATCGGACACTGAAGCTTTCTTT
d_call: TRBD1
j_call: TRBJ1-1
clone_size: .
v_call: TRBV5-1

cdr3_aa: CASSLGGNYGYTF
cdr3_nt: TGTGCCAGCAGTTTAGGGGGGAACTATGGCTACACCTTC
d_call: .
j_call: TRBJ1-2
clone_size: .
v_call: TRBV28

cdr3_aa: CASSVPSGGPNTGELFF
cdr3_nt: TGTGCCAGCAGCGTGCCTAGCGGGGGGCCGAACACCGGGGAGCTGTTTTTT
d_call: TRBD2
j_call: TRBJ2-2
clone_size: .
v_call: TRBV9

cdr3_aa: CASSQESDEKLFF
cdr3_nt: TGTGCCAGCAGCCAAGAATCCGATGAAAAACTGTTTTTT
d_call: .
j_call: TRBJ1-4
clone_size: .
v_call: TRBV4-2

cdr3_aa: CASSLVGPEAFF
cdr3_nt: TGCGCCAGCAGCTTGGTCGGTCCTGAAGCTTTCTTT
d_call: .
j_call: TRBJ1-1
clone_size: .
v_call: TRBV5-1

cdr3_aa: CASTLEDNEQFF
cdr3_nt: TGTGCCAGCACCCTAGAGGACAATGAGCAGTTCTTC
d_call: .
j_call: TRBJ2-1
clone_size: .
v_call: TRBV28

cdr3_aa: CASSWGGQTYEQYF
cdr3_nt: TGTGCCAGCAGCTGGGGGGGTCAAACCTACGAGCAGTACTTC
d_call: TRBD2
j_call: TRBJ2-7
clone_size: .
v_call: TRBV5-4

cdr3_aa: CASSHKQDSGNTIYF
cdr3_nt: TGTGCCAGCAGCCATAAGCAGGACTCTGGAAACACCATATATTTT
d_call: .
j_call: TRBJ1-3
clone_size: .
v_call: TRBV14

cdr3_aa: CASSVEHTQETQYF
cdr3_nt: TGTGCCAGCAGTGTTGAACACACACAAGAGACCCAGTACTTC
d_call: .
j_call: TRBJ2-5
clone_size: .
v_call: TRBV6-4

cdr3_aa: CASRPGQGHNSPLHF
cdr3_nt: TGTGCCAGCAGACCGGGACAGGGGCATAATTCACCCCTCCACTTT
d_call: TRBD1
j_call: TRBJ1-6
clone_size: .
v_call: TRBV2

cdr3_aa: CASSFGTGLNTGELFF
cdr3_nt: TGTGCCAGCAGCTTCGGGACAGGATTGAACACCGGGGAGCTGTTTTTT
d_call: TRBD1
j_call: TRBJ2-2
clone_size: .
v_call: TRBV5-5